What follows are 30 T cell receptor beta chains derived from one specimen sequenced in a study of blood T cell repertoires in COVID-19. Produced via immunoSEQ multiplex PCR; TCRdb's table is partial and in-frame only. The repertoire holds 300,000 or so clones, roughly 86% seen once, with 2.9% in the top ten. The source material was PBMCs or T cells enriched from blood (not recorded which). These receptors all stem from a woman aged 50 to 60 who had been exposed to COVID-19.

The chain recombines TRBV2 with TRBJ1-1; D is possibly TRBD1 (5 bases). This CDR3 region has 13 residues. Germline V CDR1 and CDR2: SNHLY, FYNNEI. V lost 9 bases to trimming and J lost 1 base, with 12 bases between them. The CDR3 region has the DNA TGTGCCAGGTCGGACAAACGGAACACTGAAGCTTTCTTT. This encodes CARSDKRNTEAFF.

V gene TRBV5-4 combines with J gene TRBJ2-7, with TRBD1 as a possible D gene (6 bases). CDR1 and CDR2 from the germline V gene are SGHNT and YYREEE (reference sequence). Trimming pared 0 bases from V and 2 bases from J, leaving 12 bases between. The CDR3 is made up of 15 amino acids. CDR3 sequence: CASSLASGTPYEQYF. The CDR3 bases are TGTGCCAGCAGCTTGGCCAGTGGGACACCCTACGAGCAGTACTTC.

Regarding this clone: An end of the junction does not agree with germline; a read error may underlie this. The chain recombines TRBV7-7 with TRBJ2-5; 7 bases fit TRBD1. CDR3 length: 17 amino acids. Germline V gene lookup returns CDR1 SSHAT and CDR2 FNYEAQ (reference sequence). As DNA, the CDR3 is TGTGCTAGCAGCTTACTATTAGGGGGCTCGAACCAAGAGACCCAGTACTTC. Translating it yields CASSLLLGGSNQETQYF.

CDR3 bases: TGTGCCAGCATGTGGGGGCCATCTTACGAGCAGTACTTC. It translates to CASMWGPSYEQYF. This sequence joins TRBV2 and TRBJ2-7; D is possibly TRBD1 (6 bases). Germline CDR1 and CDR2: SNHLY and FYNNEI. This CDR3 comprises 13 residues. V lost 7 bases, J lost 4 bases, and 14 bases lay in between.

V and J are TRBV13 and TRBJ2-4; TRBD2 might be the D (6 bases). Germline CDR1 is PRHDT and CDR2 is FYEKMQ (reference sequence). CDR3 length equals 15 residues. V was clipped by 6 bases and J by 0 bases, with 12 bases between them. The CDR3 loop reads CASSRPGVAKNIQYF. The DNA of the CDR3 is TGTGCCAGCAGTCGACCGGGAGTAGCCAAAAACATTCAGTACTTC.

The rearrangement uses TRBV13 and TRBJ2-7; a weak D match, TRBD2 (7 bases). Trimming shortened V by 0 bases and J by 0 bases, and 15 bases separated the two germline ends. Looked up from germline, CDR1 is PRHDT and CDR2 is FYEKMQ (reference sequence). The CDR3 consists of 17 residues. The CDR3 region is CASSLGGGQGNSYEQYF. CDR3 bases: TGTGCCAGCAGCTTAGGCGGGGGGCAGGGCAACTCCTACGAGCAGTACTTC.

V usage is TRBV19 and J usage is TRBJ1-5; no clear D gene. Germline V lookup: CDR1 LNHDA, CDR2 SQIVND (reference sequence). Trimming removed 3 bases from V and 3 bases from J, with 6 bases in between. This CDR3 contains 13 residues. The CDR3 reads CASSIEYNQPQHF. In nucleotides, the CDR3 is TGTGCCAGTAGTATTGAGTACAATCAGCCCCAGCATTTT.

The chain uses TRBV6-5 and TRBJ1-3; no clear D. The germline V gene encodes CDR1 MNHEY and CDR2 SVGAGI. This CDR3 contains 14 residues. Trimming left V 7 bases short and J 4 bases short, with 14 bases between. The CDR3 nucleotides are TGTGCCAGCAACGAGGGTTCGGGCGGAAACACCATATATTTT. The encoded protein is CASNEGSGGNTIYF.

V gene TRBV11-2 combines with J gene TRBJ2-2; D may be TRBD2 (5 bases). Trimming took off 1 base at V and 0 bases at J, with 9 bases between the two ends. Germline CDR1 and CDR2: SGHAT and FQNNGV. The CDR3 has 16 amino acids. CDR3 sequence reads: CASSLGAATNTGELFF. The CDR3 DNA is TGTGCCAGCAGCTTAGGAGCGGCGACGAACACCGGGGAGCTGTTTTTT. The whole variable domain, remainder taken from reference TRBV11-2 and TRBJ2-2, is EAGVAQSPRYKIIEKRQSVAFWCNPISGHATLYWYQQILGQGPKLLIQFQNNGVVDDSQLPKDRFSAERLKGVDSTLKIQPAKLEDSAVYLCASSLGAATNTGELFFGEGSRLTVL.

The gene calls are TRBV6-5 and TRBJ2-1, with TRBD1 identical over 8 bases. The CDR3 contains 12 residues. With V trimmed by 3 bases and J by 16 bases, 8 bases remained unmatched. The germline V gene has CDR1 MNHEY and CDR2 SVGAGI. The CDR3 DNA follows: TGTGCCAGCAGTTATGTATCCGGGACAGGATTCTTC. Amino acid sequence: CASSYVSGTGFF.

The V and J genes are TRBV28 and TRBJ2-7, with D possibly being TRBD1 (5 bases). Germline-derived CDR1 and CDR2 are MDHEN and SYDVKM. V shed 5 bases and J shed 0 bases, with 8 bases lying between them. The CDR3 loop spans 13 amino acids. The CDR3 spells CASSRTGSYEQYF. The CDR3 DNA reads as TGTGCCAGCAGTCGAACAGGCTCCTACGAGCAGTACTTC.

The chain is built from TRBV19 and TRBJ1-2; no reliable D call. This CDR3 region has 15 residues. The V gene lost 5 bases and the J gene lost 0 bases, with 13 bases spanning the gap. Germline CDR1 LNHDA, CDR2 SQIVND (reference sequence). The CDR3 region is CASSVSTGANYGYTF. Written as DNA, the CDR3 is TGTGCCAGTAGTGTATCGACGGGAGCTAACTATGGCTACACCTTC.

The rearrangement links TRBV18 to TRBJ2-2; 8 bases line up with TRBD1. The CDR3 runs 15 residues. Trimming removed 6 bases from V and 5 bases from J; junction bases left unmatched: 8. Germline-derived CDR1 and CDR2 are KGHSH and LQKENI. In DNA, the CDR3 is TGTGCCAGCTCGCCCGACAGGGGTCGTACCGGGGAGCTGTTTTTT. Its translation: CASSPDRGRTGELFF.

In nucleotides, the CDR3 is TGTGCCAGCAGGAAACCCGGGACAAACTACAATGAGCAGTTCTTC. Amino acid sequence: CASRKPGTNYNEQFF. This chain uses TRBV7-2 with TRBJ2-1, with D perhaps matching TRBD1 (6 bases). This CDR3 is 15 amino acids long. Germline CDR1 SGHTA, CDR2 FQGNSA. Trimming pared 6 bases from V and 3 bases from J, leaving 15 bases between.

This sequence joins TRBV15 and TRBJ1-4, with a possible D match to TRBD1 (6 bases). V lost 3 bases and J 6 bases, leaving 20 bases between the germline ends. This CDR3 has 17 amino acids. The germline V gene has CDR1 LNHNV and CDR2 YYDKDF (reference sequence). In nucleotides, the CDR3 is TGTGCCACCAGCAGGGCAAAGGGGGGGGGCGCGGATGAAAAACTGTTTTTT. It yields the protein CATSRAKGGGADEKLFF. The entire variable domain, with the rest obtained from reference TRBV15 and TRBJ1-4, is as follows: DAMVIQNPRYQVTQFGKPVTLSCSQTLNHNVMYWYQQKSSQAPKLLFHYYDKDFNNEADTPDNFQSRRPNTSFCFLDIRSPGLGDTAMYLCATSRAKGGGADEKLFFGSGTQLSVL.

The chain combines TRBV15 with TRBJ2-5, with D uncertain. The germline CDR1 and CDR2 sequences are LNHNV and YYDKDF (reference sequence). Trimming stripped 4 bases from V and 0 bases from J, with 15 bases between. The CDR3 sequence is 16 residues long. CDR3 region: CATSTRRFQYQETQYF. CDR3 DNA sequence: TGTGCCACCAGCACAAGGAGATTTCAGTACCAAGAGACCCAGTACTTC.

The genes are TRBV7-9 and TRBJ2-5; no clear D. V lost 3 bases, J lost 1 base, and 9 bases lay in between. This CDR3 has 14 residues. Germline V gene sequence: CDR1 SEHNR, CDR2 FQNEAQ (reference sequence). The DNA for the CDR3 is TGTGCCAGCAGCTTTTCAGTGCCCCAAGAGACCCAGTACTTC. Amino acids: CASSFSVPQETQYF.

The V and J genes are TRBV5-1 and TRBJ1-6; TRBD1 aligns across 8 bases. V lost 0 bases, J lost 5 bases, and 4 bases stayed unmatched. CDR3 size: 16 residues. Per the germline V gene, CDR1 is SGHRS and CDR2 is YFSETQ. The CDR3 protein is CASSLEQGVNNSPLHF. The CDR3 DNA sequence: TGCGCCAGCAGCTTGGAACAGGGGGTTAATAATTCACCCCTCCACTTT. Using reference TRBV5-1 and TRBJ1-6 for the parts outside the CDR3, the full variable domain is KAGVTQTPRYLIKTRGQQVTLSCSPISGHRSVSWYQQTPGQGLQFLFEYFSETQRNKGNFPGRFSGRQFSNSRSEMNVSTLELGDSALYLCASSLEQGVNNSPLHFGNGTRLTVT.

This sequence joins TRBV5-6 and TRBJ2-7, with 8 bases matching TRBD1. The CDR3 length is 16 residues. V shed 0 bases and J 6 bases; nucleotides not matched to a gene: 11. Looked up from germline, CDR1 is SGHDT and CDR2 is YYEEEE. CDR3 amino acids: CASSLAGQALYGEQYF. The CDR3 region has the DNA TGTGCCAGCAGCTTGGCGGGACAGGCTCTATACGGCGAGCAGTACTTC.

The rearrangement uses TRBV5-4 and TRBJ1-2; 7 bases align to TRBD1. Germline V lookup: CDR1 SGHNT, CDR2 YYREEE (reference sequence). The length of the CDR3 is 14 residues. The junction had 6 bases not matched to a gene; V was cut back by 0 bases and J by 7 bases. CDR3 nucleotides: TGTGCCAGCAGCTTGGATACAGGGGTGGGTGGCTACACCTTC. As protein: CASSLDTGVGGYTF. The full variable domain, in which reference TRBV5-4 and TRBJ1-2 provide the parts outside the CDR3, is ETGVTQSPTHLIKTRGQQVTLRCSSQSGHNTVSWYQQALGQGPQFIFQYYREEENGRGNFPPRFSGLQFPNYSSELNVNALELDDSALYLCASSLDTGVGGYTFGSGTRLTVV.

The chain combines TRBV7-9 with TRBJ1-6; 10 nucleotides agree with TRBD1. Trimming removed 5 bases from V and 7 bases from J; junction bases left unmatched: 5. This CDR3 has 15 residues. The V gene's germline CDR1 is SEHNR and CDR2 FQNEAQ (reference sequence). This CDR3 reads CASSHRDRGNSPLHF. For the CDR3, the DNA is TGTGCCAGCAGCCATAGGGACAGGGGAAATTCACCCCTCCACTTT.

The chain has TRBV10-3 and TRBJ2-5, with unresolved D. The CDR3 consists of 13 residues. CDR1 and CDR2 from the germline V gene are ENHRY and SYGVKD. Trimming removed 3 bases from V and 4 bases from J, with 9 bases in between. CDR3 sequence: CAISDWQRETQYF. The CDR3 region has the DNA TGTGCCATCAGTGATTGGCAAAGAGAGACCCAGTACTTC.

The chain joins TRBV28 to TRBJ2-7; TRBD2 is a possible D gene (6 bases). Trimming cost V 7 bases and J 3 bases, with 16 bases left between them. The germline V gene encodes CDR1 MDHEN and CDR2 SYDVKM. The CDR3 consists of 14 residues. CDR3 protein: CASTRNMGGYEQYF. CDR3 bases: TGTGCCAGCACTAGGAATATGGGAGGCTACGAGCAGTACTTC.

The rearrangement links TRBV19 to TRBJ2-2; TRBD2 aligns across 8 bases. Losses at the gene ends were 2 bases for V and 5 bases for J; bases not matched to a gene: 4. This CDR3 is built from 15 residues. Germline values: CDR1 LNHDA, CDR2 SQIVND (reference sequence). The CDR3 region is CASSISPSGTGELFF. CDR3 DNA: TGTGCCAGTAGTATATCTCCTAGCGGGACCGGGGAGCTGTTTTTT.

The rearrangement uses TRBV9 and TRBJ1-6; 8 nucleotides align to TRBD1. Trimming cost V 2 bases and J 9 bases; bases outside gene matches: 7. CDR3 size: 15 residues. Germline loops: CDR1 SGDLS, CDR2 YYNGEE. CDR3 DNA sequence: TGTGCCAGCAGCGTCTCGACAGGGGTTGGTTCACCCCTCCACTTT. Its protein is CASSVSTGVGSPLHF.

The rearrangement links TRBV28 to TRBJ1-2; D unresolved. This CDR3 has 12 amino acids. V was pared by 6 bases and J by 1 base, with 6 bases between. Germline V gene sequence: CDR1 MDHEN, CDR2 SYDVKM. The CDR3 region is CASSYRNYGYTF. In DNA form, the CDR3 reads TGTGCCAGCAGCTACCGTAACTATGGCTACACCTTC.

The chain combines TRBV4-2 with TRBJ2-3, with a tentative D call TRBD2 (5 bases). V gave up 1 base and J gave up 2 bases, with 10 bases separating them. The CDR3 contains 15 residues. From germline, CDR1 is LGHNA and CDR2 YNFKEQ. The CDR3 nucleotides read TGTGCCAGCAGCCAAGGAGGGATGTTCACAGATACGCAGTATTTT. Translated, it gives CASSQGGMFTDTQYF.

This clone was detected only once. The V gene is TRBV19, the J gene TRBJ1-2; D gene unclear. Trimming took off 3 bases at V and 6 bases at J, with 20 bases between the two ends. This CDR3 has 16 amino acids. Germline CDR1 LNHDA, CDR2 SQIVND (reference sequence). This CDR3 is CASSIRQEFDINGYTF. For the CDR3, the DNA is TGTGCCAGTAGTATTAGGCAGGAATTCGATATCAATGGCTACACCTTC.

The chain uses TRBV2 and TRBJ1-3, with 9 nucleotides matching TRBD1. Germline trimming cut 6 bases from V and 0 bases from J; bases unmatched to any gene: 9. Germline V gene data show CDR1 as SNHLY and CDR2 as FYNNEI. The CDR3 loop spans 17 amino acids. The CDR3 spells CASRSGTGRDSGNTIYF. The DNA for the CDR3 is TGTGCCAGCAGATCGGGGACAGGGAGAGACTCTGGAAACACCATATATTTT.

This chain connects TRBV4-1 to TRBJ1-4, with D maybe TRBD1 (5 bases). CDR3 length: 15 residues. Per the germline V gene, CDR1 is MGHRA and CDR2 is YSYEKL. Trimming removed 3 bases at V and 4 bases at J, with 12 bases between. In nucleotides, the CDR3 is TGCGCCAGCAGCCACCTACGGGGGAATAATGAAAAACTGTTTTTT. Translation gives CASSHLRGNNEKLFF.